Below, 29 T cell receptor beta chains from the same sample are listed, as sequenced in a study of T cell clonotyping in hematopoietic cell transplantation. Described time point: recipient sample about 28 days before transplant, after cytoreduction. Repertoires were generated with immunoSEQ multiplex PCR, while TCRdb's copy carries only in-frame clones and drops some. The table includes some 13,000 clones, approximately 80% detected once. Sequenced here: peripheral blood mononuclear cells, sampled before stem cell transplant. The receptors stem from a man in his fifties or sixties with acute myeloid leukemia. Some clones in this sample may be carry-over from other donors' samples.

The chain has TRBV2 and TRBJ1-6; 7 positions match TRBD1. J lost 10 bases, V lost 1 base, and 10 bases had no gene match. Per the germline V gene, CDR1 is SNHLY and CDR2 is FYNNEI. The CDR3 loop spans 16 amino acids. The CDR3 is CASSEVGRGGGSPLHF. The DNA for the CDR3 is TGTGCCAGCAGTGAAGTTGGCAGGGGGGGAGGGTCACCCCTCCACTTT.

The chain carries TRBV9 and TRBJ2-1, with TRBD2 matching over 10 bases. Looked up from germline, CDR1 is SGDLS and CDR2 is YYNGEE. The CDR3 has 15 residues. Trimming took 0 bases from V and 6 from J; bases not matched to a gene: 3. The CDR3 DNA reads as TGTGCCAGCAGCGTAGTAGCGGGGGGTTCCAATGAGCAGTTCTTC. As protein: CASSVVAGGSNEQFF.

V usage is TRBV30 and J usage is TRBJ1-5, with 7 bases fitting TRBD1. V gave up 1 base and J gave up 0 bases; unmatched junction bases: 9. The CDR3 consists of 17 residues. Germline lookup yields CDR1 GTSNPN and CDR2 SVGIG (reference sequence). The CDR3 protein is CAWSGEGALTSNQPQHF. The CDR3 DNA is TGTGCCTGGAGTGGAGAGGGGGCGCTTACTAGCAATCAGCCCCAGCATTTT.

CDR3 sequence (DNA): TGTGCCAGCAGTGTTGGATTCTCTGGAAACACCATATATTTT. It encodes CASSVGFSGNTIYF. The chain has TRBV2 and TRBJ1-3; D remains ambiguous. The V and J ends lost 4 bases and 0 bases respectively, with 7 bases between them. CDR1 is SNHLY and CDR2 is FYNNEI in the germline V gene. The CDR3 is made up of 14 amino acids.

In this sample, this clone turned up once. Here the CDR3 DNA reads TGTGCCAGCAGAGAATCGGGACAGGGTAACAGATTGAACACTGAAGCTTTCTTT. Protein product: CASRESGQGNRLNTEAFF. This sequence joins TRBV14 and TRBJ1-1; TRBD1 aligns across 9 bases. V trimming: 6 bases; J trimming: 0 bases; junction bases outside the gene matches: 14. The CDR3 runs 18 residues. CDR1 is SGHDN and CDR2 is FVKESK in the germline V gene.

The chain has TRBV7-2 and TRBJ2-3; 8 bases are shared with TRBD1. Trimming cost V 4 bases and J 4 bases; bases outside gene matches: 7. CDR1 and CDR2 (germline): SGHTA, FQGNSA. CDR3 size: 15 residues. CDR3 amino acids: CASSWGTGNADTQYF. The CDR3 coding sequence is TGTGCCAGCAGCTGGGGGACAGGTAACGCAGATACGCAGTATTTT.

The J gene is TRBJ2-3, the V gene TRBV2; maybe TRBD2 (6 bases). V lost 1 base to trimming and J lost 5 bases, with 10 bases between them. The germline CDR1 and CDR2 sequences are SNHLY and FYNNEI. The length of the CDR3 is 14 residues. The CDR3 bases are TGTGCCAGCAGTGAAGGTCAGGGAGGAGATACGCAGTATTTT. Translating gives CASSEGQGGDTQYF.

This chain links TRBV30 with TRBJ2-7, with 8 bases matching TRBD1. This CDR3 spans 15 amino acids. The V segment lost 5 bases and the J segment 5 bases; nucleotides outside the gene matches: 14. Germline CDR1 and CDR2: GTSNPN and SVGIG (reference sequence). CDR3 coding DNA: TGTGCCTGGCGCCCTAAAGGACAGGGTGGTCACGAGCAGTACTTC. It specifies CAWRPKGQGGHEQYF.

This rearrangement joins TRBV29-1 to TRBJ2-5; D tentatively fits TRBD1 or TRBD2 (5 bases each). This CDR3 is 12 amino acids long. Per germline, CDR1 SQVTM and CDR2 ANQGSEA. Trimming pared 7 bases from V and 5 bases from J, leaving 14 bases between. CDR3 protein: CSGSGGSETQYF. CDR3 DNA: TGCAGCGGTTCTGGGGGTTCGGAGACCCAGTACTTC.

The table lists this clone with a count of one. This chain connects TRBV19 to TRBJ1-5; 7 bases are a match to TRBD1. Trimming took 2 bases from V and 4 from J; bases not matched to a gene: 8. From germline, CDR1 is LNHDA and CDR2 SQIVND (reference sequence). This CDR3 is 16 amino acids long. CDR3 protein: CASSIPRGTVNQPQHF. The CDR3 bases are TGTGCCAGTAGTATACCGCGGGGGACAGTTAATCAGCCCCAGCATTTT.

The chain uses TRBV29-1 and TRBJ2-2; D not certain. Looked up from germline, CDR1 is SQVTM and CDR2 is ANQGSEA. The V and J ends lost 3 bases and 7 bases respectively, with 15 bases between them. The CDR3 is made up of 14 amino acids. CDR3 in amino acids: CSVETGLVVGELFF. The DNA for the CDR3 is TGCAGCGTTGAGACGGGCCTAGTCGTCGGGGAGCTGTTTTTT.

This chain joins TRBV5-1 and TRBJ1-2; D may be TRBD1 (5 bases). This CDR3 is built from 14 residues. Trimming took 4 bases from V and 4 from J, leaving 14 bases between them. The germline V gene encodes CDR1 SGHRS and CDR2 YFSETQ. The CDR3 DNA reads as TGCGCCAGCAGCACGGGGGACGGGGTCTATGGCTACACCTTC. Its protein product is CASSTGDGVYGYTF.

The V gene is TRBV25-1, the J gene TRBJ2-1; 9 bases align to TRBD2. Germline CDR1 reads MGHDK; CDR2 reads SYGVNS. The CDR3 runs 15 residues. With 3 bases clipped from V and 5 bases from J, the junction kept 5 bases outside the gene matches. CDR3 sequence (DNA): TGTGCCAGCAGTGACTCCGGCGGGGGGGACAATGAGCAGTTCTTC. Residues: CASSDSGGGDNEQFF.

The chain links TRBV5-8 to TRBJ2-5; no clear D. The V end lost 0 bases, the J end lost 1 base, and 10 bases lay between the germline ends. Germline V gene sequence: CDR1 SGHTS, CDR2 YDEGEE. The CDR3 totals 15 residues. Here the CDR3 DNA reads TGTGCCAGCAGCTTGGGGGATAACCCCCAAGAGACCCAGTACTTC. This codes for CASSLGDNPQETQYF.

The chain carries TRBV19 and TRBJ2-2; no definite D call. Germline V gene sequence: CDR1 LNHDA, CDR2 SQIVND (reference sequence). This CDR3 region has 12 residues. The germline V and J ends were trimmed by 3 bases and 5 bases, with 4 bases remaining between them. The chain's CDR3 is CASSMATGELFF. CDR3 sequence (DNA): TGTGCCAGTAGTATGGCGACCGGGGAGCTGTTTTTT.

The rearrangement joins TRBV7-2 to TRBJ1-1; D gene uncertain. Per the germline V gene, CDR1 is SGHTA and CDR2 is FQGNSA. Between the trimmed V and J ends, which lost 3 bases and 0 bases, there was a span of 5 bases. The CDR3 loop spans 13 amino acids. CDR3 coding DNA: TGTGCCAGCAGCTTGTCACTGAACACTGAAGCTTTCTTT. It codes for CASSLSLNTEAFF.

The V gene is TRBV6-5, the J gene TRBJ2-7, with TRBD1 matching 7 bases. The length of the CDR3 is 14 residues. Trimming cost V 1 base and J 5 bases; bases outside gene matches: 5. Per germline, CDR1 MNHEY and CDR2 SVGAGI. CDR3 sequence reads: CASSYFPGTDEQYF. CDR3 DNA sequence: TGTGCCAGCAGTTACTTTCCCGGGACAGACGAGCAGTACTTC.

V gene TRBV5-6 combines with J gene TRBJ1-5, with a weak D call TRBD1 (5 bases). Per the germline V gene, CDR1 is SGHDT and CDR2 is YYEEEE. There are 15 residues in the CDR3. The V end was cut by 2 bases, the J end by 1 base, with 10 bases between. CDR3 sequence: CASSFQGLSNQPQHF. The CDR3 coding sequence is TGTGCCAGCAGCTTTCAGGGCCTGAGCAATCAGCCCCAGCATTTT.

J is TRBJ2-7 and V is TRBV5-1, with unresolved D. Germline CDR1 SGHRS, CDR2 YFSETQ. Trimming took off 0 bases at V and 5 bases at J, with 6 bases between the two ends. The CDR3 loop spans 12 amino acids. As DNA, the CDR3 is TGCGCCAGCAGCTTGGGACTGAACGAGCAGTACTTC. It translates to CASSLGLNEQYF.

This clone was detected only once. The chain combines TRBV19 with TRBJ1-5; D ambiguous. Trimming removed 3 bases from V and 4 bases from J, with 7 bases in between. Germline CDR1 reads LNHDA; CDR2 reads SQIVND (reference sequence). There are 13 residues in the CDR3. CDR3: CASSIENNQPQHF. The CDR3 nucleotides are TGTGCCAGTAGTATCGAGAATAATCAGCCCCAGCATTTT.

The chain is built from TRBV6-1 and TRBJ1-5; the D gene is possibly TRBD1 (5 bases). CDR1 and CDR2 (germline): MNHNS, SASEGT. The CDR3 has 14 amino acids. V lost 1 base and J 8 bases, leaving 12 bases between the germline ends. The CDR3 coding sequence is TGTGCCAGCAGTGAAGATGGGGGGTTGAAGCCCCAGCATTTT. The encoded protein is CASSEDGGLKPQHF.

The CDR3 sequence: CSVEDPPGAKYQETQYF. The CDR3, as DNA: TGCAGCGTTGAAGATCCCCCAGGGGCCAAGTACCAAGAGACCCAGTACTTC. The J gene is TRBJ2-5, the V gene TRBV29-1; D is possibly TRBD1 (6 bases). Germline lookup yields CDR1 SQVTM and CDR2 ANQGSEA. This CDR3 is 17 amino acids long. V dropped 0 bases and J dropped 0 bases, with 17 bases sitting between them.

The CDR3 bases are TGTGCCAGCACCCTTACCGGGACAGGGATCTACGAGCAGTACTTC. It translates to CASTLTGTGIYEQYF. The chain carries TRBV27 and TRBJ2-7; 9 bases are a match to TRBD1. The CDR3 is 15 residues long. CDR1 and CDR2 (germline): MNHEY, SMNVEV (reference sequence). V shed 7 bases, J shed 3 bases, and the junction held 10 bases outside the gene matches.

The chain has TRBV11-2 and TRBJ2-7; D not resolved. Trimming shortened V by 5 bases and J by 7 bases, and 12 bases separated the two germline ends. This CDR3 is 12 amino acids long. Germline loops: CDR1 SGHAT, CDR2 FQNNGV. This CDR3 is CASSRTVREQYF. CDR3 coding DNA: TGTGCCAGCAGCCGGACGGTCCGAGAGCAGTACTTC.

This chain joins TRBV18 and TRBJ2-7, with D hard to call. There are 15 residues in the CDR3. Germline-derived CDR1 and CDR2 are KGHSH and LQKENI. Trimming stripped 2 bases from V and 5 bases from J, with 16 bases between. This CDR3 reads CASSPAAARDDEQYF. The CDR3 DNA sequence: TGTGCCAGCTCACCAGCCGCAGCAAGAGATGACGAGCAGTACTTC. The full variable domain, with the rest looked up from reference TRBV18 and TRBJ2-7, is NAGVMQNPRHLVRRRGQEARLRCSPMKGHSHVYWYRQLPEEGLKFMVYLQKENIIDESGMPKERFSAEFPKEGPSILRIQQVVRGDSAAYFCASSPAAARDDEQYFGPGTRLTVT.

The chain recombines TRBV11-1 with TRBJ1-2; D is uncertain. Trimming left V 4 bases short and J 5 bases short, with 11 bases between. CDR1 and CDR2 (germline): SGHAT, FQDESV (reference sequence). The CDR3 is made up of 13 amino acids. The CDR3 DNA sequence: TGTGCCAGCAGCTCGGACGGAACATATGGCTACACCTTC. Encoded protein: CASSSDGTYGYTF. The complete variable domain, with remaining parts taken from reference TRBV11-1 and TRBJ1-2, reads EAEVAQSPRYKITEKSQAVAFWCDPISGHATLYWYRQILGQGPELLVQFQDESVVDDSQLPKDRFSAERLKGVDSTLKIQPAELGDSAMYLCASSSDGTYGYTFGSGTRLTVV.

This rearrangement joins TRBV5-1 to TRBJ2-2; D not certain. The CDR3 is 12 amino acids. V lost 5 bases to trimming and J lost 1 base, with 3 bases between them. Germline CDR1 and CDR2: SGHRS and YFSETQ. Here the CDR3 reads CASRVNTGELFF. The CDR3 bases are TGCGCCAGCAGGGTGAACACCGGGGAGCTGTTTTTT.

V and J are TRBV6-5 and TRBJ1-1; the match to TRBD1 covers 8 bases. The ends lost 2 bases at V and 3 bases at J; junction bases unmatched: 8. Germline V gene lookup returns CDR1 MNHEY and CDR2 SVGAGI. The CDR3 consists of 16 residues. The CDR3 sequence: CASSYSQGARDTEAFF. In nucleotides, the CDR3 is TGTGCCAGCAGTTACAGCCAGGGGGCGCGGGACACTGAAGCTTTCTTT.

V usage is TRBV5-1 and J usage is TRBJ1-5, with D tentatively TRBD1 (5 bases). The CDR3 is 14 residues long. V lost 0 bases and J 3 bases, leaving 7 bases between the germline ends. The germline gives CDR1 SGHRS, CDR2 YFSETQ. CDR3 coding DNA: TGCGCCAGCAGCTTGGGACAGCCCAATCAGCCCCAGCATTTT. This encodes CASSLGQPNQPQHF.